The 14 T cell receptor beta chains below all came from one sample that was sequenced in a study of patients and donors after allogeneic stem cell transplantation. TCRdb re-called the RT-PCR reads with MiXCR, one entry per CDR3 protein. The sample yields approximately 1,500 distinct CDR3 sequences, about 30% seen once. Sequenced: blood, either unsorted or a sorted T cell fraction (not recorded which). These receptors came from a human donor who was either an allogeneic HSCT recipient or a stem cell or donor lymphocyte infusion donor (not recorded which). It is not recorded whose cells these are; they may come from a transplant donor.

V usage is TRBV2 and J usage is TRBJ1-2, with 7 positions matching TRBD1. CDR3 length: 14 amino acids. The trim removed 9 bases at V and 2 bases at J, leaving 9 bases unmatched. The germline V gene encodes CDR1 SNHLY and CDR2 FYNNEI. The CDR3, as DNA: TGTGCCAGGACGACTGGGACAGAGAACTATGGCTACACCTTC. Amino acid sequence: CARTTGTENYGYTF.

By proportion, this clonotype is medium-sized. The chain links TRBV2 to TRBJ1-1; 7 nucleotides match TRBD1. This CDR3 has 12 amino acids. The trim removed 5 bases at V and 11 bases at J, leaving 8 bases unmatched. The germline gives CDR1 SNHLY, CDR2 FYNNEI. The CDR3 spells CASSYSQGEAFF. CDR3 bases: TGTGCCAGCAGTTACTCCCAGGGGGAGGCTTTCTTT.

The sample holds a few counts of this clonotype. V is TRBV3-1 and J is TRBJ2-2; unclear D gene. V was shortened by 1 base and J by 4 bases, with 1 base between the two germline ends. This CDR3 has 12 residues. CDR1 and CDR2 from the germline V gene are LGHDT and YNNKEL (reference sequence). The CDR3 spells CASSQGTGELFF. The CDR3 DNA is TGTGCCAGCAGCCAAGGCACCGGGGAGCTGTTTTTT.

By frequency in the sample, this clonotype is medium-sized. This sequence joins TRBV7-2 and TRBJ2-7; 7 nucleotides align to TRBD2. V was pared by 5 bases and J by 7 bases, with 8 bases of the junction left unmatched. This CDR3 has 13 residues. Looked up from germline, CDR1 is SGHTA and CDR2 is FQGNSA. The CDR3 DNA follows: TGTGCCAGCAGCCCACCGGGGGGAAGGGAGCAGTACTTC. Translation gives CASSPPGGREQYF.

The chain links TRBV5-5 to TRBJ2-7; D call uncertain. The germline V and J ends were trimmed by 0 bases and 3 bases, with 7 bases remaining between them. The CDR3 spans 13 residues. CDR1 and CDR2 (germline): SGHKS, YYEKEE (reference sequence). This CDR3 is CASSLAPDYEQYF. Written as DNA, the CDR3 is TGTGCCAGCAGCTTGGCACCAGACTACGAGCAGTACTTC.

The rearrangement joins TRBV7-2 to TRBJ2-5; D perhaps matches TRBD2 (6 bases). Between the trimmed V and J ends, which lost 5 bases and 5 bases, there was a span of 15 bases. CDR3 length: 14 residues. The germline V gene has CDR1 SGHTA and CDR2 FQGNSA. The CDR3 coding sequence is TGTGCCAGCAGCATGGGACCTGGGGGGGAGACCCAGTACTTC. Protein sequence: CASSMGPGGETQYF.

This clonotype has just a few counts. The chain joins TRBV13 to TRBJ2-7; 7 nucleotides line up with TRBD1. The CDR3 has 15 residues. Germline V gene data show CDR1 as PRHDT and CDR2 as FYEKMQ (reference sequence). The V and J ends lost 0 bases and 2 bases, in that order; junction bases with no gene match: 4. In DNA, the CDR3 is TGTGCCAGCAGCTTAGGCCGGGACAGCCCCTACGAGCAGTACTTC. It yields the protein CASSLGRDSPYEQYF.

V usage is TRBV30 and J usage is TRBJ2-7; 9 bases map to TRBD2. J gave up 2 bases and V 4 bases, and 6 bases lay outside the gene matches. CDR1 and CDR2 from the germline V gene are GTSNPN and SVGIG (reference sequence). The CDR3 loop spans 14 amino acids. The DNA of the CDR3 is TGTGCCTGGATCCGTGCGGGAGGGCCCTACGAGCAGTACTTC. Its protein is CAWIRAGGPYEQYF.

The rearrangement links TRBV5-6 to TRBJ2-3; D is possibly TRBD2 (6 bases). This CDR3 contains 16 residues. Per germline, CDR1 SGHDT and CDR2 YYEEEE. V gave up 4 bases and J gave up 1 base, with 16 bases separating them. The CDR3 loop is CASSIRQTRGTDTQYF. The CDR3 DNA reads TGTGCCAGCAGCATACGACAGACTAGGGGCACAGATACGCAGTATTTT.

This clonotype has more than one count but fewer than ten. This chain uses TRBV7-6 with TRBJ2-7; no firm D call. The germline CDR1 and CDR2 sequences are SGHVS and FNYEAQ. The V gene lost 2 bases and the J gene lost 2 bases, with 10 bases spanning the gap. The CDR3 runs to 14 residues. As DNA, the CDR3 is TGTGCCAGCAGCTTATTCCGAGACACCTACGAGCAGTACTTC. As protein: CASSLFRDTYEQYF.

The gene calls are TRBV24-1 and TRBJ2-2; D possibly corresponds to TRBD1 (6 bases). There are 14 residues in the CDR3. Trimming removed 2 bases at V and 5 bases at J, with 8 bases between. CDR1 is KGHDR and CDR2 is SFDVKD in the germline V gene. CDR3 nucleotide sequence: TGTGCCACCAGTGATTACAGGGAAACCGGGGAGCTGTTTTTT. Encoded protein: CATSDYRETGELFF.

This clonotype was detected only a few times. The DNA for the CDR3 is TGCAGTGCTAGAACCTCGACCGGGACCCATGGGGCCCAGTACTTC. Translation gives CSARTSTGTHGAQYF. The chain combines TRBV20-1 with TRBJ2-5; possibly TRBD1 or TRBD2 for D (5 bases each). The CDR3 totals 15 residues. Deletions cut 2 bases from V and 9 bases from J, with 22 bases between. From germline, CDR1 is DFQATT and CDR2 SNEGSKA (reference sequence).

This clonotype is classed as medium-sized. The rearrangement links TRBV24-1 to TRBJ1-1; D perhaps matches TRBD1 (5 bases). The CDR3 is made up of 12 amino acids. V was pared by 4 bases and J by 4 bases, with 6 bases between. The germline gives CDR1 KGHDR, CDR2 SFDVKD. The CDR3: CATSDGGTEAFF. The CDR3 DNA reads as TGTGCCACCAGTGACGGGGGCACTGAAGCTTTCTTT.

This clonotype came up a few times. The chain couples TRBV12-3 or TRBV12-4 to TRBJ2-1; tentatively, D is TRBD1 (5 bases). V was pared by 1 base and J by 9 bases, with 16 bases between. The CDR3 loop spans 15 amino acids. Written as DNA, the CDR3 is TGTGCCAGCAGTTTAGAACACAGGCTCCGCAGTGAGCAGTTCTTC. This codes for CASSLEHRLRSEQFF.